This TCR beta chain was observed in a study of cytomegalovirus exposure and HLA in healthy donors. Study in general: Earlier findings included some 100 million unique TCR beta sequences obtained from some 180 million T cells.

Study-wide points: Researchers counted 180 or so TCR beta chains as cytomegalovirus-associated. Later analysis reportedly placed an Asian-associated ancestry cluster below the roughly 680-donor mean in N-insertions.

Regarding this clone: Its antigen is unidentified.

After removal of 7 bases from V and 1 base from J, the junction contained 4 bases not matched to a gene. This CDR3 has 15 amino acids. The germline CDR1 and CDR2 sequences are SQVTM and ANQGSEA. It was with 60 Vbeta and 13 Jbeta primers that the PCR ran. This table comes from immunoSEQ multiplex PCR, and its TCRdb copy is limited to in-frame clones, with some not included. Here the sample spans about 120,000 clones, less than 80% being singletons. The TCR was taken from a woman aged 40-49 years in good health and CMV-seropositive. The sequencing sample was made of PBMCs. This sequence joins TRBV29-1 and TRBJ2-1, with TRBD2 matching 13 bases. The CDR3 protein is CSAGLAGVSYNEQFF. DNA for the CDR3: TGCAGCGCTGGACTAGCGGGAGTATCCTACAATGAGCAGTTCTTC.